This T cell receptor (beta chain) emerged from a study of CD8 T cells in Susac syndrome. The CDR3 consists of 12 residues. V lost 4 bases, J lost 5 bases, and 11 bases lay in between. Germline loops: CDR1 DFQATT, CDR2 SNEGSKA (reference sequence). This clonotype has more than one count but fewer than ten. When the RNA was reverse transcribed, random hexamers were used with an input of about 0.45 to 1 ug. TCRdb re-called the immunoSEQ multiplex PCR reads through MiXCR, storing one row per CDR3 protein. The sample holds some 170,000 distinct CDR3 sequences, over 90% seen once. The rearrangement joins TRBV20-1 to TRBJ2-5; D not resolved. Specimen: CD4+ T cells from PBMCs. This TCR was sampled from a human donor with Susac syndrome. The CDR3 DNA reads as TGCAGTGCTACTAGTTCCAGGGAGACCCAGTACTTC. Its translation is CSATSSRETQYF.